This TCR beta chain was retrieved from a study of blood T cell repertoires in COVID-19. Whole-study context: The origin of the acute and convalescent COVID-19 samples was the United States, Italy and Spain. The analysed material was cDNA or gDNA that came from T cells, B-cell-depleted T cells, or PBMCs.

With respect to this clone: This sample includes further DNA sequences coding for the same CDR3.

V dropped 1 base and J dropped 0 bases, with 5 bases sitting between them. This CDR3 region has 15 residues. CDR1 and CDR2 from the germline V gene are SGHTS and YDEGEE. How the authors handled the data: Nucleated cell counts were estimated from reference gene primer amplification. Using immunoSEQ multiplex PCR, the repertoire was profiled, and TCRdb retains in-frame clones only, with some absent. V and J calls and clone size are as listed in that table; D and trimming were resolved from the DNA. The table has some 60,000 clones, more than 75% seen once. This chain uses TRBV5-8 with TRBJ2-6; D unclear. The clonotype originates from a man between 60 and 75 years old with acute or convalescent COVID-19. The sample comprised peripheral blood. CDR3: CASSLLSSGANVLTF. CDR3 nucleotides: TGTGCCAGCAGCTTGCTTTCCTCTGGGGCCAACGTCCTGACTTTC.